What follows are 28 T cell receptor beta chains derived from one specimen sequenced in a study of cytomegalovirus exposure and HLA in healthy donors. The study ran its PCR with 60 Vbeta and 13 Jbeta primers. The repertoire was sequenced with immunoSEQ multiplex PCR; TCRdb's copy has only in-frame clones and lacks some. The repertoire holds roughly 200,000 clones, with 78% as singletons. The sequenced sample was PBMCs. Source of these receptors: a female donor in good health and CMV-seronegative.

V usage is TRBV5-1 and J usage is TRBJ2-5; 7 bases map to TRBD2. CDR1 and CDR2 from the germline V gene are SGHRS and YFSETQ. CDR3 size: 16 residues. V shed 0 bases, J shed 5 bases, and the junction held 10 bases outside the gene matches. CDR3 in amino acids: CASSLGTQAGGETQYF. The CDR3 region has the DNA TGCGCCAGCAGCTTGGGGACCCAAGCCGGGGGGGAGACCCAGTACTTC.

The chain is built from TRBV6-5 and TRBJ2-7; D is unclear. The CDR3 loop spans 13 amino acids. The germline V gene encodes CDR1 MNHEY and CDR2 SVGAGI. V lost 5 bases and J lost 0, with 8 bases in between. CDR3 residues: CASSELLSYEQYF. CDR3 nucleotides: TGTGCCAGCAGTGAGTTGCTCTCCTACGAGCAGTACTTC.

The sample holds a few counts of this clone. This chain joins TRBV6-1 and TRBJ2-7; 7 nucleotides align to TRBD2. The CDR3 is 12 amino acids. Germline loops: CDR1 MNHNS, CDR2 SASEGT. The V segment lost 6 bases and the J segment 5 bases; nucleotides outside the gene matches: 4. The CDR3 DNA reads TGTGCCAGCAGCCGCCGGGGGGACGAGCAGTACTTC. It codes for CASSRRGDEQYF.

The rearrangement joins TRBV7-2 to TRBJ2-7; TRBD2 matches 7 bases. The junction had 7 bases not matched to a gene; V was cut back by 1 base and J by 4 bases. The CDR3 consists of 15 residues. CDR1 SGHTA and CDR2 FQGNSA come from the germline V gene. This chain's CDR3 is CASSLDPAGYYEQYF. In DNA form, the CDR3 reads TGTGCCAGCAGCTTAGATCCAGCGGGATATTACGAGCAGTACTTC.

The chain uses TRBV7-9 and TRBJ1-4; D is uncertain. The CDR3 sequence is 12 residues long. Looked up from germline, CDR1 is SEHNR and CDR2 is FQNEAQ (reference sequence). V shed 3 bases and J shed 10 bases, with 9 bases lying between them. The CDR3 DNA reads TGTGCCAGCAGCTTCCCGCCGGGAAAACTGTTTTTT. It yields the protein CASSFPPGKLFF.

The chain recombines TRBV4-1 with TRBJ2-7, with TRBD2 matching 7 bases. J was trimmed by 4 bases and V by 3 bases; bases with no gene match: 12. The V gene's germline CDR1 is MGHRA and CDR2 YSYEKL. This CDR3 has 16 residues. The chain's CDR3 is CASSHPGGGPTYEQYF. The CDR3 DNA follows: TGCGCCAGCAGCCATCCGGGAGGAGGACCGACTTACGAGCAGTACTTC.

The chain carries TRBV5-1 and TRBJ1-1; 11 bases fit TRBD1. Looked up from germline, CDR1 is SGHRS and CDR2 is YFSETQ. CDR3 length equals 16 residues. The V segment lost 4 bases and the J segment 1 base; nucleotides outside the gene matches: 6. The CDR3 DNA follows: TGCGCCAGCAGCAAAACCGGGACAGGGGGGAACACTGAAGCTTTCTTT. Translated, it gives CASSKTGTGGNTEAFF. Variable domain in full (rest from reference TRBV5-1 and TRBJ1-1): KAGVTQTPRYLIKTRGQQVTLSCSPISGHRSVSWYQQTPGQGLQFLFEYFSETQRNKGNFPGRFSGRQFSNSRSEMNVSTLELGDSALYLCASSKTGTGGNTEAFFGQGTRLTVV.

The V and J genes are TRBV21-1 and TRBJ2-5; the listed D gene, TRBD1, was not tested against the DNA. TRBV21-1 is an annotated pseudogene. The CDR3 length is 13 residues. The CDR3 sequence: CASSIKGQETQYF. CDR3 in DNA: TGTGCCAGCAGCATAAAGGGGCAAGAGACCCAGTACTTC.

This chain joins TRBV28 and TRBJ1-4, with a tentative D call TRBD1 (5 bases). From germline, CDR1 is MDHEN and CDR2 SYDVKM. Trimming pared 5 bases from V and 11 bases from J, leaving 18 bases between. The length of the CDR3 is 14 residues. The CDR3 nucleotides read TGTGCCAGCAGTCAACTAGGGACCGCGGGGAAACTGTTTTTT. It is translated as CASSQLGTAGKLFF.

The CDR3 is CASSLEFWASGTDTQYF. CDR3 bases: TGTGCCAGCAGCTTAGAATTCTGGGCTAGCGGGACAGATACGCAGTATTTT. The rearrangement links TRBV7-2 to TRBJ2-3; 8 bases match TRBD2. The V and J ends lost 1 base and 3 bases, in that order; junction bases with no gene match: 9. This CDR3 is 17 amino acids long. Germline CDR1 and CDR2: SGHTA and FQGNSA.

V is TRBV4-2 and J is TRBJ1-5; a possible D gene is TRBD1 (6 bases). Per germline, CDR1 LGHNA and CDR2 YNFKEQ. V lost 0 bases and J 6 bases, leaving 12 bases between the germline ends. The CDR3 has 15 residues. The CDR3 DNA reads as TGTGCCAGCAGCCAAGATACACAGGGCGGTCAGCCCCAGCATTTT. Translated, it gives CASSQDTQGGQPQHF.

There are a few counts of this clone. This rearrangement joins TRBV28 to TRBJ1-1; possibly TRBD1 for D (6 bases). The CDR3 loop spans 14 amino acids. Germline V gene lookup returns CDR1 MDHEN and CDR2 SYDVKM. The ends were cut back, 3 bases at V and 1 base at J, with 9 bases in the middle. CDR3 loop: CASSFQGGNTEAFF. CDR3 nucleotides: TGTGCCAGCAGTTTTCAAGGGGGGAACACTGAAGCTTTCTTT.

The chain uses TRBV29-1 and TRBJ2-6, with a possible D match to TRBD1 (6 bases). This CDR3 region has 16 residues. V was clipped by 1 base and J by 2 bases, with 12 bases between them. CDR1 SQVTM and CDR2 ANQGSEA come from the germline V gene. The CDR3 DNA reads TGCAGCGTTGAAGCCCCCGACAGGCCTGGGGCCAACGTCCTGACTTTC. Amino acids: CSVEAPDRPGANVLTF.

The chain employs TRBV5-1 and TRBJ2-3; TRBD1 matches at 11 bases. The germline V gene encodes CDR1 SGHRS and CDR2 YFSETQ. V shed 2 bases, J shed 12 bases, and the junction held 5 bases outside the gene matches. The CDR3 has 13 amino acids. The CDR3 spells CASSFGQGADQYF. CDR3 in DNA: TGCGCCAGCAGCTTTGGACAGGGGGCTGATCAGTATTTT.

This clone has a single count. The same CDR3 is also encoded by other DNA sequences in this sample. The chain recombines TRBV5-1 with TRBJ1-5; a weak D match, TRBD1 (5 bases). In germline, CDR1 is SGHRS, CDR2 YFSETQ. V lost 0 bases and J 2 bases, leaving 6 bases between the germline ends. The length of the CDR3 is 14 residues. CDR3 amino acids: CASSLAGGNQPQHF. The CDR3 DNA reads TGCGCCAGCAGCTTGGCGGGGGGCAATCAGCCCCAGCATTTT.

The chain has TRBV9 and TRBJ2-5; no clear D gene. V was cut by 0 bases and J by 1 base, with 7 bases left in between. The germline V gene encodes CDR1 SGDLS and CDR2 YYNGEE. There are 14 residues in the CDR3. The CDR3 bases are TGTGCCAGCAGCGTAGAAGCCCCCCAAGAGACCCAGTACTTC. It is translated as CASSVEAPQETQYF.

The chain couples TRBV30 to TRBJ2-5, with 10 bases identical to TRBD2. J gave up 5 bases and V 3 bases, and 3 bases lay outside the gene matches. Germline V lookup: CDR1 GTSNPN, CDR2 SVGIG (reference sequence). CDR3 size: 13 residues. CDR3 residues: CAWRVLAGETQYF. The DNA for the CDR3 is TGTGCCTGGAGGGTACTAGCGGGGGAGACCCAGTACTTC. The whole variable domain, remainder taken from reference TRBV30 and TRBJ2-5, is SQTIHQWPATLVQPVGSPLSLECTVEGTSNPNLYWYRQAAGRGLQLLFYSVGIGQISSEVPQNLSASRPQDRQFILSSKKLLLSDSGFYLCAWRVLAGETQYFGPGTRLLVL.

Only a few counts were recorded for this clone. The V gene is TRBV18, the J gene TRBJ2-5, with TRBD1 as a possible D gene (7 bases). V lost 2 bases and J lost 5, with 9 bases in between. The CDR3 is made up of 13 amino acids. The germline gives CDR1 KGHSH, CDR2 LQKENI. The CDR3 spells CASSPSGGETQYF. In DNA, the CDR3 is TGTGCCAGCTCACCATCAGGGGGGGAGACCCAGTACTTC.

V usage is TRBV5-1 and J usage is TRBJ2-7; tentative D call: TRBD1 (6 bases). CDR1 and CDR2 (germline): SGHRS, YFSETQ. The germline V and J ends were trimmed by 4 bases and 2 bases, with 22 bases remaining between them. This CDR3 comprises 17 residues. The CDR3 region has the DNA TGCGCCAGCAGCCGAGTTCCATTAAGTAACAGGGCCTACGAGCAGTACTTC. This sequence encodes CASSRVPLSNRAYEQYF. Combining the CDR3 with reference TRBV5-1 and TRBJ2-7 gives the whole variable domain KAGVTQTPRYLIKTRGQQVTLSCSPISGHRSVSWYQQTPGQGLQFLFEYFSETQRNKGNFPGRFSGRQFSNSRSEMNVSTLELGDSALYLCASSRVPLSNRAYEQYFGPGTRLTVT.

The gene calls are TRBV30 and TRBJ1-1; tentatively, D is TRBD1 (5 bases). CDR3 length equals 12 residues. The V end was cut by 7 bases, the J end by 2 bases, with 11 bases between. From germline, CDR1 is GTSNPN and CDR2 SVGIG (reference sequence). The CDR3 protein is CALLQVNTEAFF. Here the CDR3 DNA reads TGTGCCTTGCTACAGGTAAACACTGAAGCTTTCTTT.

CDR3 nucleotides: TGCAGCGTTGAAAGGACTTACAATGAGCAGTTCTTC. Its translation is CSVERTYNEQFF. The chain has TRBV29-1 and TRBJ2-1, with D tentatively TRBD2 (5 bases). The CDR3 extends over 12 amino acids. Trimming cost V 2 bases and J 4 bases, with 6 bases left between them. Germline V gene data show CDR1 as SQVTM and CDR2 as ANQGSEA.

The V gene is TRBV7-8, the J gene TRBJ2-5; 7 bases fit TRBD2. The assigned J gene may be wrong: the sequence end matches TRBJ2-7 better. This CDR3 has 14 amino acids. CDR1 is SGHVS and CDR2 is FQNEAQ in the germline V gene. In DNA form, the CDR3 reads TGTGCCAGCAGCTTAGGGGACTACTACTACGAGCAGTACTTC. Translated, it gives CASSLGDYYYEQYF.

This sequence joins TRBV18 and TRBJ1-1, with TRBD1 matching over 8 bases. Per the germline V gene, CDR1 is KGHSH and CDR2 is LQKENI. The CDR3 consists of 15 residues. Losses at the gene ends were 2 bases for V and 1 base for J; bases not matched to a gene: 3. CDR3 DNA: TGTGCCAGCTCACCAGACAGGGGAGCGAACACTGAAGCTTTCTTT. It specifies CASSPDRGANTEAFF.

Here the CDR3 DNA reads TGTGCCAGCACCTTACAGGGGGGGAACACTGAAGCTTTCTTT. Translation: CASTLQGGNTEAFF. The chain combines TRBV28 with TRBJ1-1; 8 nucleotides align to TRBD1. The CDR3 length is 14 residues. The V gene end was trimmed by 7 bases and the J gene end by 1 base; junction bases not matched to a gene: 5. Germline V gene data show CDR1 as MDHEN and CDR2 as SYDVKM. The full variable domain, completed using reference TRBV28 and TRBJ1-1, is DVKVTQSSRYLVKRTGEKVFLECVQDMDHENMFWYRQDPGLGLRLIYFSYDVKMKEKGDIPEGYSVSREKKERFSLILESASTNQTSMYLCASTLQGGNTEAFFGQGTRLTVV.

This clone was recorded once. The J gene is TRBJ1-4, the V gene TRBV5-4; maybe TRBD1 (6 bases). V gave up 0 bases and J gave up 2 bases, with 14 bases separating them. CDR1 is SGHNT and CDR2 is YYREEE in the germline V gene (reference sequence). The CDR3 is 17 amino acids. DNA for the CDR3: TGTGCCAGCAGCTTGGAACAGGGTTTCTCTACTAATGAAAAACTGTTTTTT. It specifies CASSLEQGFSTNEKLFF.

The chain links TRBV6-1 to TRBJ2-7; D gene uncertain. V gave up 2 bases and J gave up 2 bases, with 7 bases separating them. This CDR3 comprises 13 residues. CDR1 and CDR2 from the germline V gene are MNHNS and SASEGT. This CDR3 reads CASSESVAYEQYF. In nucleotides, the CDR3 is TGTGCCAGCAGTGAATCCGTAGCCTACGAGCAGTACTTC.

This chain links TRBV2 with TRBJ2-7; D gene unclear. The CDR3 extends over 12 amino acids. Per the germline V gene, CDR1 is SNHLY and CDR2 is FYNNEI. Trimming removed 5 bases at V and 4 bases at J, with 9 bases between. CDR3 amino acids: CASSPQKYEQYF. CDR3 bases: TGTGCCAGCAGTCCGCAGAAGTACGAGCAGTACTTC.

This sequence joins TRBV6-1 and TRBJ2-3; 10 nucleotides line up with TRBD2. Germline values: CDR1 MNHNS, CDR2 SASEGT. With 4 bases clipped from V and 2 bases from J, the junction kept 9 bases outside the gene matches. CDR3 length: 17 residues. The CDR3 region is CASSASSSGGPTDTQYF. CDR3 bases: TGTGCCAGCAGTGCAAGCAGTAGCGGGGGGCCCACAGATACGCAGTATTTT.